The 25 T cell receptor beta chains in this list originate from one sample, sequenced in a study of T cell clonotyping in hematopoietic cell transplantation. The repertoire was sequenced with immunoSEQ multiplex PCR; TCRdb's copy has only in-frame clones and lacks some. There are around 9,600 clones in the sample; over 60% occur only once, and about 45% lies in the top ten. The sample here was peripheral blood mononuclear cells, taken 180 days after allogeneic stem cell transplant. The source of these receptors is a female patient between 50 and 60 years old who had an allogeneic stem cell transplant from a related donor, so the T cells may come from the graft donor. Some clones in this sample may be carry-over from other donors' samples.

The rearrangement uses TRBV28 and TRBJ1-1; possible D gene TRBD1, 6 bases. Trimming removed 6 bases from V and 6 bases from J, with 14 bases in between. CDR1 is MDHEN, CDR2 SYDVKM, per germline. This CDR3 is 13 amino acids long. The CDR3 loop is CASRTQGPAEAFF. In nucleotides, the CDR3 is TGTGCCAGCAGGACACAGGGTCCCGCTGAAGCTTTCTTT. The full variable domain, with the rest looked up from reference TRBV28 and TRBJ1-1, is DVKVTQSSRYLVKRTGEKVFLECVQDMDHENMFWYRQDPGLGLRLIYFSYDVKMKEKGDIPEGYSVSREKKERFSLILESASTNQTSMYLCASRTQGPAEAFFGQGTRLTVV.

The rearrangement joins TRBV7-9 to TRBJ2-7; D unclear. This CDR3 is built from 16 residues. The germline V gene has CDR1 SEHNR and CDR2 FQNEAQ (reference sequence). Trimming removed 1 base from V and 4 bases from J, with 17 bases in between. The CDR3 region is CASSLGALIPIYEQYF. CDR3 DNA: TGTGCCAGCAGCTTAGGGGCGCTAATACCGATTTACGAGCAGTACTTC.

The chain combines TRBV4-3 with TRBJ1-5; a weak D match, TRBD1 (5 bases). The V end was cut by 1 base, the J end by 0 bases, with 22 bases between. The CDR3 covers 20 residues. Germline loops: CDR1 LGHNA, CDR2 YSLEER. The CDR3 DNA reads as TGCGCCAGCAGCCAAGGGGCCGCGGGGCCGGGGGGGAGTAGCAATCAGCCCCAGCATTTT. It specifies CASSQGAAGPGGSSNQPQHF.

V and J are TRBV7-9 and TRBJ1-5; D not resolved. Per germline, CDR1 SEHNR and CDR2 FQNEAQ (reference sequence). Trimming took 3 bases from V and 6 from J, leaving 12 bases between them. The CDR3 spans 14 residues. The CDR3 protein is CASSLSGIGQPQHF. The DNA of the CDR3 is TGTGCCAGCAGCTTGAGCGGGATCGGTCAGCCCCAGCATTTT.

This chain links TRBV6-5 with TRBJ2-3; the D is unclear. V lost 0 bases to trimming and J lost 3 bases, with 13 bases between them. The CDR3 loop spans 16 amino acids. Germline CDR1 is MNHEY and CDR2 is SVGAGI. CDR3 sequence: CASSYSSNSRTDTQYF. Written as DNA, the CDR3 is TGTGCCAGCAGTTACTCCAGCAATAGTAGAACAGATACGCAGTATTTT.

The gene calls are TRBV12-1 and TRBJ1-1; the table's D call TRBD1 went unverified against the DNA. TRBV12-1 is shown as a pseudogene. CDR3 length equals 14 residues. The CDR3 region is CASSFGTANTEAFF. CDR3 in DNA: TGTGCCAGCAGCTTCGGGACAGCGAACACTGAAGCTTTCTTT.

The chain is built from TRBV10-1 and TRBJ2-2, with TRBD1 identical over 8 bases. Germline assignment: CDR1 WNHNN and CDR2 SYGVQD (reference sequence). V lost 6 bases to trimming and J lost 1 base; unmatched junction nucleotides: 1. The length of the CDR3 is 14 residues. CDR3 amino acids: CASSGTGNTGELFF. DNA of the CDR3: TGCGCCAGCAGCGGGACAGGGAACACCGGGGAGCTGTTTTTT.

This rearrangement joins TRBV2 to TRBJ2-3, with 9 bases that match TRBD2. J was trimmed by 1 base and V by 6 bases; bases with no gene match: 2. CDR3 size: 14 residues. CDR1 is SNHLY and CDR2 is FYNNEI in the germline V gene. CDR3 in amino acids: CASSRTSGTDTQYF. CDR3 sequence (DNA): TGTGCCAGCAGCCGGACTAGCGGCACAGATACGCAGTATTTT.

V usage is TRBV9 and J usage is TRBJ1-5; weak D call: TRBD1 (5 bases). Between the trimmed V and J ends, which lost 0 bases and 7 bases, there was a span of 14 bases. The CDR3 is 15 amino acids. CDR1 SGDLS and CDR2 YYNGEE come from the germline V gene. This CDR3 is CASSVAGGKEQPQHF. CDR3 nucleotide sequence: TGTGCCAGCAGCGTAGCCGGGGGTAAGGAACAGCCCCAGCATTTT.

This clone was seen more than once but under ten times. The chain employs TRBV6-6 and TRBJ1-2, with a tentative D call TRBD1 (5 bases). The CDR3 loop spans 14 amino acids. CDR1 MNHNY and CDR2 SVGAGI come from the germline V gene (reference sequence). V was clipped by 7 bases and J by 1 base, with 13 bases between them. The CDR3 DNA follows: TGTGCCAGCACCAACGGGGGGAGTAACTATGGCTACACCTTC. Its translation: CASTNGGSNYGYTF.

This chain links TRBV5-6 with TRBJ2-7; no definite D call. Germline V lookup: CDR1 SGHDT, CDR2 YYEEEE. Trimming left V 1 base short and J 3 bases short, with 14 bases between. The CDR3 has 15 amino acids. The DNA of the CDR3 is TGTGCCAGCAGCTTGATAACTAATCCTAGCTACGAGCAGTACTTC. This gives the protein CASSLITNPSYEQYF.

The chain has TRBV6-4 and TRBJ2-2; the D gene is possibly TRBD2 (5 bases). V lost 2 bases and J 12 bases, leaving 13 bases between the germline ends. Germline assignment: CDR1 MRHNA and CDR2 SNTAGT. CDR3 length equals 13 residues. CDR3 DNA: TGTGCCAGCAGTGACGGGAGACTGGGCAAGCTGTTTTTT. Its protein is CASSDGRLGKLFF.

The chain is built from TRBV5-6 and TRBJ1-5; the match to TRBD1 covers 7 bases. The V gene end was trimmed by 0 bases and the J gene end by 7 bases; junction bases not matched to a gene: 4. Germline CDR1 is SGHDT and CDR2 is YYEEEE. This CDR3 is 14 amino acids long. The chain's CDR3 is CASSLGQGGQPQHF. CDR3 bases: TGTGCCAGCAGCTTGGGCCAGGGGGGGCAGCCCCAGCATTTT.

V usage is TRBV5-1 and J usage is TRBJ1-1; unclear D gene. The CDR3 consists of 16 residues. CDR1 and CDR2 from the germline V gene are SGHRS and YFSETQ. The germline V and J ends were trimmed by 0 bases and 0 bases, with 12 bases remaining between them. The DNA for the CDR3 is TGCGCCAGCAGCTTGGGGTGGGAATCCATGAACACTGAAGCTTTCTTT. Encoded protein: CASSLGWESMNTEAFF.

CDR3 sequence reads: CASRTDRDYGYTF. Written as DNA, the CDR3 is TGTGCCAGCAGAACAGACAGGGACTATGGCTACACCTTC. The chain couples TRBV6-5 to TRBJ1-2, with 7 bases fitting TRBD1. Germline V lookup: CDR1 MNHEY, CDR2 SVGAGI. The CDR3 totals 13 residues. Losses at the gene ends were 6 bases for V and 3 bases for J; bases not matched to a gene: 4.

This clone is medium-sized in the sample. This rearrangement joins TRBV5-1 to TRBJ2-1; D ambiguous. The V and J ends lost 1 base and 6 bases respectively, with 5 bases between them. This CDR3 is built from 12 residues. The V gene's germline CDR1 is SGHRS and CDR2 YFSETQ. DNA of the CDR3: TGCGCCAGCAGCTTGAAGGTCAATGAGCAGTTCTTC. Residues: CASSLKVNEQFF.

The CDR3 nucleotides are TGTGCCAGCAGTTACCTAATGGGGGACGGGGAGCTGTTTTTT. Translation: CASSYLMGDGELFF. This rearrangement joins TRBV6-6 to TRBJ2-2; D tentatively fits TRBD1 or TRBD2 (5 bases each). CDR3 length: 14 amino acids. Per the germline V gene, CDR1 is MNHNY and CDR2 is SVGAGI (reference sequence). V lost 2 bases and J 7 bases, leaving 11 bases between the germline ends.

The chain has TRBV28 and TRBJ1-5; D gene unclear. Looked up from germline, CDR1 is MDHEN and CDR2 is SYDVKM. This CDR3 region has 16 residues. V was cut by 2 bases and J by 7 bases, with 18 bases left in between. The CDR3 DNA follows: TGTGCCAGCAGTTTAAAAAAAGGGATACGGGCCCAGCCCCAGCATTTT. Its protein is CASSLKKGIRAQPQHF.

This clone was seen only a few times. CDR3 nucleotides: TGTGCCAGCAGCGTACCCCTCGCGGGGGGAAGCACAGATACGCAGTATTTT. It is translated as CASSVPLAGGSTDTQYF. The chain joins TRBV9 to TRBJ2-3, with TRBD2 matching over 8 bases. V lost 1 base to trimming and J lost 0 bases; unmatched junction nucleotides: 7. This CDR3 is built from 17 residues. Per germline, CDR1 SGDLS and CDR2 YYNGEE.

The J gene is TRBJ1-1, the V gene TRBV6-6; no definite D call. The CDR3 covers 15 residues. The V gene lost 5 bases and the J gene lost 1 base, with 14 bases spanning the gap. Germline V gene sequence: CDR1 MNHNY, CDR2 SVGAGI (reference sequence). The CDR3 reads CASSTARAENTEAFF. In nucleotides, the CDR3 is TGTGCCAGCAGTACGGCCCGGGCCGAGAACACTGAAGCTTTCTTT.

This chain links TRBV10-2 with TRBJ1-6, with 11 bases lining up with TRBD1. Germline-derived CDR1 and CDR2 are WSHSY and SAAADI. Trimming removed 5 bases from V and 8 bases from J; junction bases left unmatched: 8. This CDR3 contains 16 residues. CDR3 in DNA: TGCGCCAGCAGTCACACCGGGACAGGGGGTTATTCACCCCTCCACTTT. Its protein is CASSHTGTGGYSPLHF.

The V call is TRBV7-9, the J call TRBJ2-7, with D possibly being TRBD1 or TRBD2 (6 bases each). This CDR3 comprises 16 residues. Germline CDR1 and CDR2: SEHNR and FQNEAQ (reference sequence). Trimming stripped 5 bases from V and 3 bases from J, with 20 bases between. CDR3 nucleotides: TGTGCCAGCAGCCCCTCGAGGGGGGCCGGTGTCTACGAGCAGTACTTC. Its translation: CASSPSRGAGVYEQYF.

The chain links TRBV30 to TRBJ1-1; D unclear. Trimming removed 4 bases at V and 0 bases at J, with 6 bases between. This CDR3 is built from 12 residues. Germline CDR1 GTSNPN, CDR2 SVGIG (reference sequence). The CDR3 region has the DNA TGTGCCTGGACGGGTATGAACACTGAAGCTTTCTTT. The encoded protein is CAWTGMNTEAFF.

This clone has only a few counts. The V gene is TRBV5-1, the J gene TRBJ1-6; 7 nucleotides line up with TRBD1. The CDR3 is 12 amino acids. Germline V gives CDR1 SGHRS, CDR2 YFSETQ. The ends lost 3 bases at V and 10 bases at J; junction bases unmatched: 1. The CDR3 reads CASSSTGSPLHF. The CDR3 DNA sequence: TGCGCCAGCAGCTCGACAGGGTCACCCCTCCACTTT.

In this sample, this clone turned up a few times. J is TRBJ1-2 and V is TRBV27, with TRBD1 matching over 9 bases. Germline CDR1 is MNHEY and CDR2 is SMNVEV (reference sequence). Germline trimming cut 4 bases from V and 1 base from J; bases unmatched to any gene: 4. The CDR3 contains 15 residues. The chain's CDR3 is CASSSQGAGNYGYTF. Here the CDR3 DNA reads TGTGCCAGCAGTTCACAGGGGGCGGGTAACTATGGCTACACCTTC.